This T cell receptor beta chain was sequenced for a study of patients and donors after allogeneic stem cell transplantation. In germline, CDR1 is MNHNS, CDR2 SASEGT. CDR3 length equals 16 residues. The ends were cut back, 6 bases at V and 0 bases at J, with 15 bases in the middle. Via MiXCR, TCRdb re-called the RT-PCR reads, giving one row per CDR3 protein. This sample yields some 960,000 distinct CDR3 sequences, of which 15% to 20% are seen a single time; around 6% belongs to the top ten. The receptor's source is a human donor who was either an allogeneic HSCT recipient or a stem cell or donor lymphocyte infusion donor (not recorded which). It is not recorded whose cells these are; they may come from a transplant donor. The V gene is TRBV6-1, the J gene TRBJ2-1; TRBD2 is a possible D gene (6 bases). Sequenced: blood, either unsorted or a sorted T cell fraction (not recorded which). The CDR3, as DNA: TGTGCCAGCAGACTCTTCCGGGGGAGCTCCTACAATGAGCAGTTCTTC. Amino acids: CASRLFRGSSYNEQFF.